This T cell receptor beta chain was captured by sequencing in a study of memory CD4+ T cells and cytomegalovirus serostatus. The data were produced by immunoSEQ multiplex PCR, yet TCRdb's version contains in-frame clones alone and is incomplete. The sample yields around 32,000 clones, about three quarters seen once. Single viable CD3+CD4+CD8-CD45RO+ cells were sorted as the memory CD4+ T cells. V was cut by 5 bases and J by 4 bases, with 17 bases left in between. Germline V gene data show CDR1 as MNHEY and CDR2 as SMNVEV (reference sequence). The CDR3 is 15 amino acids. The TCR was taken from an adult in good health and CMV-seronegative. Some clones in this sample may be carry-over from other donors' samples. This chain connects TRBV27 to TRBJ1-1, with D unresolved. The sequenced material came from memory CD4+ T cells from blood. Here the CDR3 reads CASSPDPRVGTEAFF. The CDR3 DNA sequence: TGTGCCAGCAGTCCCGACCCTCGTGTGGGCACTGAAGCTTTCTTT.